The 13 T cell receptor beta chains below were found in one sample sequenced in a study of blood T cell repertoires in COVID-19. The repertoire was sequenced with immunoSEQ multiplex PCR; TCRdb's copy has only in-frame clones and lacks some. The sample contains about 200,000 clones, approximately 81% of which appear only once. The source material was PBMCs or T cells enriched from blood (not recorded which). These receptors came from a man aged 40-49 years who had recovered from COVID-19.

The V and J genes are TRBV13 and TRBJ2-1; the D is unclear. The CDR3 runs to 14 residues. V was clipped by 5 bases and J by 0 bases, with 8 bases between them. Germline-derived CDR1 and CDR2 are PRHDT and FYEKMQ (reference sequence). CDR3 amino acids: CASSTRSSYNEQFF. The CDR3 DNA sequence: TGTGCCAGCAGCACGAGGAGCTCCTACAATGAGCAGTTCTTC.

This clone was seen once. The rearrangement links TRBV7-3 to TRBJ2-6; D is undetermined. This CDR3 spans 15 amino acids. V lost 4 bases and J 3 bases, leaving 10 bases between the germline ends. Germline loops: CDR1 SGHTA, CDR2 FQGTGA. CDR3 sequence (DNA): TGTGCCAGCAGCTCCCGTGAACATGGGGCCAACGTCCTGACTTTC. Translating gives CASSSREHGANVLTF. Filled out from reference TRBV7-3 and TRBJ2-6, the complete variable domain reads GAGVSQTPSNKVTEKGKYVELRCDPISGHTALYWYRQSLGQGPEFLIYFQGTGAADDSGLPNDRFFAVRPEGSVSTLKIQRTERGDSAVYLCASSSREHGANVLTFGAGSRLTVL.

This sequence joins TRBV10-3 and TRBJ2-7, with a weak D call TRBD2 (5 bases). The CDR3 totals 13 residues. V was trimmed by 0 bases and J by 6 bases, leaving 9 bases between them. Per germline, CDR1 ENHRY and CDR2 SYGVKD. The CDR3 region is CAISESRAGEQYF. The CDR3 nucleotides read TGTGCCATCAGTGAGTCGAGGGCTGGCGAGCAGTACTTC.

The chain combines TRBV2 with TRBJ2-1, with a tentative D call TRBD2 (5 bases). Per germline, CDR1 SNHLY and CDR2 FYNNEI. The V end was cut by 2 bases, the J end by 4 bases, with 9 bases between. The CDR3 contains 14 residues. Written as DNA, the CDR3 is TGTGCCAGCAGTGAACCTCTAGCTTACAATGAGCAGTTCTTC. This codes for CASSEPLAYNEQFF.

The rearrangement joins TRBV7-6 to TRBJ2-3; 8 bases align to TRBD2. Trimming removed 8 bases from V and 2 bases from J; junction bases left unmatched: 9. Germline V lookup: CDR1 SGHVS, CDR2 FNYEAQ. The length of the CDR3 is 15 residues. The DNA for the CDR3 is TGTGCCAGCGGTAGCGGGACCGTCAACACAGATACGCAGTATTTT. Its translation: CASGSGTVNTDTQYF.

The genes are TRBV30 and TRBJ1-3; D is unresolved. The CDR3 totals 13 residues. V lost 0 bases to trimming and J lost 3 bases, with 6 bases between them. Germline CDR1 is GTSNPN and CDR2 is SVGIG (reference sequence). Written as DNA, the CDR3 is TGTGCCTGGAGTGTAGACTTTGGAAACACCATATATTTT. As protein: CAWSVDFGNTIYF. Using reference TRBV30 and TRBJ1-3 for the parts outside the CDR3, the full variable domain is SQTIHQWPATLVQPVGSPLSLECTVEGTSNPNLYWYRQAAGRGLQLLFYSVGIGQISSEVPQNLSASRPQDRQFILSSKKLLLSDSGFYLCAWSVDFGNTIYFGEGSWLTVV.

The CDR3 coding sequence is TGTGCCAGCAGCCAAGTCCTAGCGAGCTCCTACGAGCAGTACTTC. As protein: CASSQVLASSYEQYF. The chain combines TRBV3-1 (or the pseudogene TRBV3-2) with TRBJ2-7, with a tentative D call TRBD2 (6 bases). The CDR3 consists of 15 residues. Germline CDR1 reads LGHDT; CDR2 reads YNNKEL (reference sequence). Between the trimmed V and J ends, which lost 1 base and 0 bases, there was a span of 10 bases.

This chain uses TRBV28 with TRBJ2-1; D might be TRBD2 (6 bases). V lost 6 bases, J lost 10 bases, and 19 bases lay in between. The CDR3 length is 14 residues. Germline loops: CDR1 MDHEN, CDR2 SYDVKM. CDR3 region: CASRDTSLSGEQFF. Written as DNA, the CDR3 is TGTGCCAGCAGAGACACCTCCCTCAGCGGGGAGCAGTTCTTC.

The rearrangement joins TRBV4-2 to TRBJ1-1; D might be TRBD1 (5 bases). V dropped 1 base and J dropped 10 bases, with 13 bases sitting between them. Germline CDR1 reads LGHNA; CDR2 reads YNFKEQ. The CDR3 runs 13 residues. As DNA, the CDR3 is TGTGCCAGCAGCCAAGGGGGCCCAAGACGAGCTTTCTTT. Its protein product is CASSQGGPRRAFF.

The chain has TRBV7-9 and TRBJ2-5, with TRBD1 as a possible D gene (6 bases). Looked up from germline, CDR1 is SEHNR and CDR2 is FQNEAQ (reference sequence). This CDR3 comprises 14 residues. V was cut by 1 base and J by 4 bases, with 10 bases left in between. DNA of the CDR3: TGTGCCAGCAGCTTAGTGGCAGGGGCAGAGACCCAGTACTTC. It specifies CASSLVAGAETQYF. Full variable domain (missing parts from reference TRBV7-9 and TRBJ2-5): DTGVSQNPRHKITKRGQNVTFRCDPISEHNRLYWYRQTLGQGPEFLTYFQNEAQLEKSRLLSDRFSAERPKGSFSTLEIQRTEQGDSAMYLCASSLVAGAETQYFGPGTRLLVL.

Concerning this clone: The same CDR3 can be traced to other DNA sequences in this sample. The CDR3 DNA reads TGTGCCAGCAGTAGGGACAGCGCCTACGAGCAGTACTTC. Amino acid sequence: CASSRDSAYEQYF. The chain links TRBV7-2 to TRBJ2-7, with 7 bases that match TRBD1. The V gene's germline CDR1 is SGHTA and CDR2 FQGNSA. CDR3 length: 13 residues. The junction had 4 bases not matched to a gene; V was cut back by 6 bases and J by 2 bases.

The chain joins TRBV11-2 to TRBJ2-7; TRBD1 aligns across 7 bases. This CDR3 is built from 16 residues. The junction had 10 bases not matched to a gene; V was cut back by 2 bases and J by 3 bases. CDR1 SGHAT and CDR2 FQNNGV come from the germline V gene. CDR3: CASSLTRGQGVYEQYF. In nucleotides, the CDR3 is TGTGCCAGCAGCTTAACGAGGGGGCAAGGTGTCTACGAGCAGTACTTC.

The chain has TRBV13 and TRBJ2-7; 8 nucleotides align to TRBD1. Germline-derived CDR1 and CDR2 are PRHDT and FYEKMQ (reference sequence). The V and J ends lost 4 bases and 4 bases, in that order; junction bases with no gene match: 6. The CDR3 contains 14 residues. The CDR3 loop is CASSWRTGSYEQYF. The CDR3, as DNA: TGTGCCAGCAGCTGGCGGACAGGGAGTTACGAGCAGTACTTC.